The subject of this entry is one TCR beta chain. 60 Vbeta and 13 Jbeta primers were used in PCR. In the original analysis: Some 12 million shared chains were among the approximately 76 million unique TCR beta chains that a later analysis counted. Clones were sequenced by immunoSEQ multiplex PCR, and TCRdb holds only the in-frame ones, with some missing. V and J calls plus clone size are reproduced from that table; the DNA served to infer D and trimming. This repertoire includes 90,000 to 120,000 clones. This record comes from a study of cytomegalovirus exposure and HLA in healthy donors. The sequenced sample consisted of PBMCs. The receptor was derived from a man aged 45-65 years in good health and CMV-seronegative.

The CDR3 sequence is CASSGGGTTNEKLFF. The CDR3 region has the DNA TGTGCCAGCAGCGGCGGCGGGACAACTAATGAAAAACTGTTTTTT. The rearrangement joins TRBV5-4 to TRBJ1-4; D ambiguous. Trimming took 4 bases from V and 0 from J, leaving 10 bases between them. The CDR3 spans 15 residues. Germline V gene sequence: CDR1 SGHNT, CDR2 YYREEE (reference sequence).